A single sample gave rise to the 24 T cell receptor beta chains below, sequenced in a study of T cell responses to AZD1222 COVID-19 vaccine. TCRdb's table, derived via immunoSEQ multiplex PCR, lists solely in-frame clones and lacks some. This sample has around 96,000 clones, with roughly 86% found just once. The starting material was peripheral blood, obtained 28 days after the second AZD1222 dose. Receptors originate from an adult who received the AZD1222 COVID-19 vaccine.

V usage is TRBV21-1 and J usage is TRBJ1-6; the D call of TRBD1 is as the table states it, not checked on the DNA. TRBV21-1 is a listed pseudogene. The CDR3 contains 14 residues. CDR3 DNA sequence: TGTGCCAGCAGCAACAGGGGCTTGCCCTCACCCCTCCACTTT. Its protein product is CASSNRGLPSPLHF.

The chain's CDR3 is CASSYHRASGGLQETQYF. DNA for the CDR3: TGTGCCAGCAGTTACCATCGGGCTAGCGGGGGCCTACAAGAGACCCAGTACTTC. The chain carries TRBV6-2 or TRBV6-3 and TRBJ2-5; TRBD2 agrees at 10 bases. From germline, CDR1 is MNHEY and CDR2 SVGEGT. CDR3 length: 18 amino acids. With V trimmed by 2 bases and J by 2 bases, 11 bases remained unmatched.

The chain recombines TRBV7-9 with TRBJ1-3; D not certain. The V and J ends lost 5 bases and 4 bases respectively, with 15 bases between them. This CDR3 contains 15 residues. Germline CDR1 is SEHNR and CDR2 is FQNEAQ (reference sequence). CDR3 residues: CASSPSELPGNTIYF. CDR3 nucleotide sequence: TGTGCCAGCAGCCCCTCTGAGTTGCCGGGAAACACCATATATTTT.

The chain links TRBV4-2 to TRBJ2-7; 7 positions agree with TRBD1. CDR1 is LGHNA and CDR2 is YNFKEQ in the germline V gene. V shed 6 bases, J shed 3 bases, and the junction held 5 bases outside the gene matches. This CDR3 has 13 amino acids. The CDR3: CASSYRGSYEQYF. The CDR3, as DNA: TGTGCCAGCAGTTACAGGGGAAGCTACGAGCAGTACTTC.

This clone was seen a handful of times. The J gene is TRBJ2-7, the V gene TRBV3-1 (or the pseudogene TRBV3-2), with 8 bases matching TRBD2. Unmatched junction bases numbered 11, after V lost 4 bases and J lost 6 bases. CDR3 length: 15 amino acids. Per germline, CDR1 LGHDT and CDR2 YNNKEL (reference sequence). CDR3 in DNA: TGTGCCAGCAGCCTCTTCGGGAGGGTAGCAGGCGAGCAGTACTTC. Amino acid sequence: CASSLFGRVAGEQYF.

This clone was picked up a small number of times. The genes are TRBV7-9 and TRBJ2-2; D may correspond to TRBD1 or TRBD2 (5 bases each). V was pared by 6 bases and J by 4 bases, with 24 bases between. This CDR3 has 18 amino acids. Germline V gene lookup returns CDR1 SEHNR and CDR2 FQNEAQ (reference sequence). The CDR3 loop reads CASRPRGAVGLGTGELFF. As DNA, the CDR3 is TGTGCCAGCAGACCTAGAGGGGCGGTAGGACTGGGCACCGGGGAGCTGTTTTTT.

Turning to this clone: One junction end does not reproduce the germline sequence, and a read error may be involved. The CDR3 region has the DNA TGTGCCACCACGTCCTCGGGGCAAGAGACTCAGTACTTC. Protein sequence: CATTSSGQETQYF. The V gene is TRBV24-1, the J gene TRBJ2-5, with D perhaps assigned TRBD1 or TRBD2 (5 bases each). Germline V CDR1 and CDR2: KGHDR, SFDVKD. The CDR3 runs to 13 residues.

This sequence joins TRBV27 and TRBJ2-5; D gene ambiguous. The germline V and J ends were trimmed by 0 bases and 3 bases, with 8 bases remaining between them. CDR1 is MNHEY and CDR2 is SMNVEV in the germline V gene (reference sequence). CDR3 length: 14 residues. The CDR3 DNA follows: TGTGCCAGCAGTTTATCAACACAGAAAGAGACCCAGTACTTC. Encoded protein: CASSLSTQKETQYF.

CDR3 nucleotides: TGTGCCAGCAGCGCCAGACAGCTTGTTTATGGCTACACCTTC. Translating it yields CASSARQLVYGYTF. This chain joins TRBV5-4 and TRBJ1-2; D might be TRBD1 (5 bases). The V and J ends lost 4 bases and 5 bases respectively, with 15 bases between them. The germline V gene has CDR1 SGHNT and CDR2 YYREEE (reference sequence). The CDR3 contains 14 residues.

In this sample, this clone turned up once. The rearrangement joins TRBV27 to TRBJ2-5; D remains unclear. Germline CDR1 MNHEY, CDR2 SMNVEV (reference sequence). The CDR3 has 14 residues. V was clipped by 4 bases and J by 2 bases, with 11 bases between them. For the CDR3, the DNA is TGTGCCAGCAGTTCGATTCCTTCGCAAGAGACCCAGTACTTC. It yields the protein CASSSIPSQETQYF.

V and J are TRBV19 and TRBJ1-2; 8 nucleotides agree with TRBD1. CDR1 is LNHDA and CDR2 is SQIVND in the germline V gene (reference sequence). Unmatched junction bases numbered 8, after V lost 7 bases and J lost 7 bases. The CDR3 is 13 amino acids. Here the CDR3 DNA reads TGTGCCAGTACCCTCCAGGGGGCTGCTGGCTACACCTTC. It is translated as CASTLQGAAGYTF.

V usage is TRBV6-5 and J usage is TRBJ1-4, with 7 bases matching TRBD1. This CDR3 has 14 residues. Germline CDR1 and CDR2: MNHEY and SVGAGI. V gave up 6 bases and J gave up 5 bases; unmatched junction bases: 6. The CDR3 region is CASSLTGVNEKLFF. The CDR3, as DNA: TGTGCCAGCAGCCTTACAGGGGTAAATGAAAAACTGTTTTTT.

This clone was recorded once. The chain employs TRBV6-4 and TRBJ1-1; D remains unclear. The V and J ends lost 3 bases and 1 base respectively, with 6 bases between them. The CDR3 has 13 residues. The V gene's germline CDR1 is MRHNA and CDR2 SNTAGT. CDR3 region: CASSEAANTEAFF. The CDR3 DNA sequence: TGTGCCAGCAGTGAAGCAGCGAACACTGAAGCTTTCTTT.

The rearrangement uses TRBV9 and TRBJ1-5; D possibly corresponds to TRBD1 (6 bases). Trimming removed 4 bases from V and 7 bases from J, with 12 bases in between. Germline CDR1 is SGDLS and CDR2 is YYNGEE. The CDR3 spans 13 residues. The CDR3 DNA sequence: TGTGCCAGCAGCTGGTCGGGGGGCCAGCCCCAGCATTTT. Protein sequence: CASSWSGGQPQHF.

The chain employs TRBV30 and TRBJ1-2, with D perhaps matching TRBD1 (6 bases). The CDR3 is made up of 13 amino acids. Germline CDR1 reads GTSNPN; CDR2 reads SVGIG (reference sequence). The V and J ends lost 5 bases and 4 bases respectively, with 14 bases between them. CDR3 sequence: CAWGDTGGYGYTF. In DNA form, the CDR3 reads TGTGCCTGGGGGGACACAGGAGGCTATGGCTACACCTTC.

This chain uses TRBV6-5 with TRBJ1-4, with D tentatively TRBD1 (5 bases). The V gene lost 6 bases and the J gene lost 5 bases, with 13 bases spanning the gap. The germline V gene has CDR1 MNHEY and CDR2 SVGAGI. This CDR3 is 14 amino acids long. CDR3 DNA: TGTGCCAGCAGGGAGGACAAGGGAAATGAAAAACTGTTTTTT. Residues: CASREDKGNEKLFF.

This clone is a singleton in its sample. The rearrangement links TRBV7-9 to TRBJ1-5, with TRBD1 identical over 10 bases. The germline CDR1 and CDR2 sequences are SEHNR and FQNEAQ (reference sequence). The CDR3 runs to 17 residues. V shed 1 base and J 2 bases; nucleotides not matched to a gene: 5. The CDR3 reads CASSLEVGTGGNQPQHF. CDR3 bases: TGTGCCAGCAGCTTAGAAGTCGGGACAGGGGGCAATCAGCCCCAGCATTTT.

In DNA, the CDR3 is TGCAGCGTGGTGGACAGGGACCTTGGAACTGAAGCTTTCTTT. Amino acids: CSVVDRDLGTEAFF. The V gene is TRBV29-1, the J gene TRBJ1-1; 8 nucleotides align to TRBD1. In germline, CDR1 is SQVTM, CDR2 ANQGSEA. CDR3 length equals 14 residues. V dropped 6 bases and J dropped 5; count of bases not matched to a gene: 11. Drawing the rest from reference TRBV29-1 and TRBJ1-1, the complete variable domain is SAVISQKPSRDICQRGTSLTIQCQVDSQVTMMFWYRQQPGQSLTLIATANQGSEATYESGFVIDKFPISRPNLTFSTLTVSNMSPEDSSIYLCSVVDRDLGTEAFFGQGTRLTVV.

The V gene is TRBV9, the J gene TRBJ2-1, with TRBD2 identical over 10 bases. This CDR3 is built from 15 residues. Germline CDR1 is SGDLS and CDR2 is YYNGEE. The junction had 4 bases not matched to a gene; V was cut back by 3 bases and J by 4 bases. The CDR3 here is CASSETSGLYNEQFF. The CDR3 DNA follows: TGTGCCAGCAGCGAGACTAGCGGGTTGTACAATGAGCAGTTCTTC.

The chain couples TRBV6-2 or TRBV6-3 to TRBJ1-2; 12 bases agree with TRBD1. V was pared by 5 bases and J by 7 bases, with 14 bases of the junction left unmatched. The CDR3 has 17 amino acids. Looked up from germline, CDR1 is MNHEY and CDR2 is SVGEGT. In DNA form, the CDR3 reads TGTGCCAGCAGTGCCAGGTACCGGGACAGGGGGCACGTTGGCTACACCTTC. It yields the protein CASSARYRDRGHVGYTF.

V and J are TRBV6-5 and TRBJ2-7; 7 nucleotides line up with TRBD2. Germline V gene sequence: CDR1 MNHEY, CDR2 SVGAGI. The CDR3 extends over 15 amino acids. Trimming took 6 bases from V and 0 from J; bases not matched to a gene: 8. The CDR3 nucleotides read TGTGCCAGCAGATCACTAGCGACAAGCTCCTACGAGCAGTACTTC. It translates to CASRSLATSSYEQYF.

The rearrangement uses TRBV5-5 and TRBJ2-7; possibly TRBD1 for D (6 bases). The length of the CDR3 is 14 residues. Germline V gene lookup returns CDR1 SGHKS and CDR2 YYEKEE (reference sequence). V was shortened by 0 bases and J by 2 bases, with 9 bases between the two germline ends. The CDR3 protein is CASSLGTGTYEQYF. CDR3 bases: TGTGCCAGCAGCTTGGGTACAGGGACCTACGAGCAGTACTTC.

V gene TRBV5-6 combines with J gene TRBJ1-2; no definite D call. Per germline, CDR1 SGHDT and CDR2 YYEEEE. Trimming took 1 base from V and 8 from J, leaving 9 bases between them. The CDR3 runs 12 residues. CDR3 sequence (DNA): TGTGCCAGCAGCTTGTATCAGGCCGGCTACACCTTC. It is translated as CASSLYQAGYTF. Full variable domain (rest looked up from reference TRBV5-6 and TRBJ1-2): DAGVTQSPTHLIKTRGQQVTLRCSPKSGHDTVSWYQQALGQGPQFIFQYYEEEERQRGNFPDRFSGHQFPNYSSELNVNALLLGDSALYLCASSLYQAGYTFGSGTRLTVV.

The chain employs TRBV30 and TRBJ1-3, with a possible D match to TRBD1 (5 bases). From germline, CDR1 is GTSNPN and CDR2 SVGIG (reference sequence). Trimming stripped 3 bases from V and 2 bases from J, with 8 bases between. CDR3 length: 13 amino acids. The CDR3 protein is CAWSRVTGNTIYF. The CDR3 DNA reads as TGTGCCTGGAGCAGGGTGACTGGAAACACCATATATTTT.